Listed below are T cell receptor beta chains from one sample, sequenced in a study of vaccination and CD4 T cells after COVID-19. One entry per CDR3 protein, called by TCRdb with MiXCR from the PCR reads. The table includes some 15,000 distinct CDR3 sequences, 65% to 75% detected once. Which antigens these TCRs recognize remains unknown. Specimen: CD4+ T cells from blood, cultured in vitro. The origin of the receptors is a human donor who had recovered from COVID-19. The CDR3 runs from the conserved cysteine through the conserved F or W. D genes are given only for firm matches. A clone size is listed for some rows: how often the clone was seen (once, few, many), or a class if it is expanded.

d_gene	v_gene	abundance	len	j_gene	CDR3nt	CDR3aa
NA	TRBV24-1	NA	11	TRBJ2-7	TGTGCCACCAGTGAAAAGGGAGAGCAGTACTTC	CATSEKGEQYF
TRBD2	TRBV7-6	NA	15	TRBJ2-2	TGTGCCAGCAGCCCCGCGGCGGGAGCCACCGGGGAGCTGTTTTTT	CASSPAAGATGELFF
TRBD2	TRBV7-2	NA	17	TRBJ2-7	TGTGCCAGCAGCTTAGGGCCCCGCGGGAGTACTGGGTACGAGCAGTACTTC	CASSLGPRGSTGYEQYF
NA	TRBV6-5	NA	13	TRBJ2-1	TGTGCCAGCAGTTACAAAAAGGAGCATGAGCAGTTCTTC	CASSYKKEHEQFF
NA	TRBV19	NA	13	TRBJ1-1	TGTGCCAGTAGTATAGACAGAGACGCCGAAGCTTTCTTT	CASSIDRDAEAFF
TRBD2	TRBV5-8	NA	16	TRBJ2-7	TGTGCCAGCAGCTTGGTTTCCGTCCTAGCGGGGAACGAGCAGTACTTC	CASSLVSVLAGNEQYF
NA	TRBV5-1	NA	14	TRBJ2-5	TGCGCCAGCAGCTCCGTGGAGCGCGGGAAGACCCAGTACTTC	CASSSVERGKTQYF
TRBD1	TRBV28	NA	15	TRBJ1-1	TGTGCCAGCAGACACACAGGGGGGGTGAACACTGAAGCTTTCTTT	CASRHTGGVNTEAFF
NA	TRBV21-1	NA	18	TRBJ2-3	TGTGCCAGCAGCCCCGTCGAGGGTGCTAGCGGGAGGGAGAATACGCAGTATTTT	CASSPVEGASGRENTQYF
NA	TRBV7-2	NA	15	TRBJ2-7	TGTGCCAGCAGCCCCCGTCTAGGACCGACGTACGAGCAGTACTTC	CASSPRLGPTYEQYF
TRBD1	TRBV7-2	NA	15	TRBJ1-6	TGTGCCAGCAGCCCCCGAGGTGACAGGGGATCACCCCTCCACTTT	CASSPRGDRGSPLHF
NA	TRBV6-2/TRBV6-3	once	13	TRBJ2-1	TGTGCCAGCAGTTACTCCAGACACAATGAGCAGTTCTTC	CASSYSRHNEQFF
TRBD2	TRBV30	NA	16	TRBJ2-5	TGTGCCTGGGGGGTATTGGGGGAGGGCATCGGAGAGACCCAGTACTTC	CAWGVLGEGIGETQYF
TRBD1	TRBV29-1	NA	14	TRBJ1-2	TGCAGCGTTGTAAGACAGGGTGATCACTATGGCTACACCTTC	CSVVRQGDHYGYTF
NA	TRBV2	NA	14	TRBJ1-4	TGTGCCAGCAGGGGGCGGGCGACTAATGAAAAACTGTTTTTT	CASRGRATNEKLFF
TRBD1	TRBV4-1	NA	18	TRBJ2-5	TGCGCCAGCAGCTCACGCGTGGGACAGGGTGGTCGTCGCGGGACCCAGTACTTC	CASSSRVGQGGRRGTQYF
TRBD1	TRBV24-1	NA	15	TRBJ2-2	TGTGCCACCAGTGTTGAGGGGACAGGCGCCGGGGAGCTGTTTTTT	CATSVEGTGAGELFF
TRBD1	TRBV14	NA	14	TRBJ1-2	TGTGCCAGCAGCCAAGACTGGACAGGGAGTGGCTACACCTTC	CASSQDWTGSGYTF
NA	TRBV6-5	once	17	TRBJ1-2	TGTGCCAGCAGTTACTCGAAGTTAGGGGAGGAGTACTATGGCTACACCTTC	CASSYSKLGEEYYGYTF
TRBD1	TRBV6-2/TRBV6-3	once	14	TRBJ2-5	TGTGCCAGCAGTTGGGGACAGGGGGAAGAGACCCAGTACTTC	CASSWGQGEETQYF
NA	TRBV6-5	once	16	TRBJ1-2	TGTGCCAGCAGTTACTCGGGGGCCAGTAGGGCTGGTGGCTACACCTTC	CASSYSGASRAGGYTF
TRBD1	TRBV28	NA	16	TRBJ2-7	TGTGCCAGCAGCTTAATCCCGGGACAGGGGAGCCACGAGCAGTACTTC	CASSLIPGQGSHEQYF
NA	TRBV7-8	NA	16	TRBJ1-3	TGTGCCAGCAGCTCCCGGGACATCGGCTCTGGAAACACCATATATTTT	CASSSRDIGSGNTIYF
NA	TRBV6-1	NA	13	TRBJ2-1	TGTGCCAGCAAATTCGGCTCCTACAATGAGCAGTTCTTC	CASKFGSYNEQFF
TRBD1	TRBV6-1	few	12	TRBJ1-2	TGTGCCAGCCAGGACAGGGGCTATGGCTACACCTTC	CASQDRGYGYTF
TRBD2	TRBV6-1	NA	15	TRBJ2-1	TGTGCCAGCAGCCCCTACGGCGGGAGGAGGGATGAGCAGTTCTTC	CASSPYGGRRDEQFF
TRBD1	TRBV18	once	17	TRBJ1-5	TGTGCCAGCTCACTTACCGGCGGGACAGGACCCAATCAGCCCCAGCATTTT	CASSLTGGTGPNQPQHF
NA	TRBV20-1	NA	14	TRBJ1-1	TGCAGTGCTACGCTTCCGGGGAGGAAGACTGAAGCTTTCTTT	CSATLPGRKTEAFF
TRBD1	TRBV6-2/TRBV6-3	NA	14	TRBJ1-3	TGTGCCAGCAGGCAACAGGGGTTCGGAAACACCATATATTTT	CASRQQGFGNTIYF
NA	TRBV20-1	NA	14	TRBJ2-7	TGCAGTGCTAGTATGACAGGGAGGGACGGCGAGCAGTACTTC	CSASMTGRDGEQYF
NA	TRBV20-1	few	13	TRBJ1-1	TGCAGTGCTTTGGGGACATTGGGCACTGAAGCTTTCTTT	CSALGTLGTEAFF
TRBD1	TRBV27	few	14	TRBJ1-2	TGTGCCAGCAGTCGACAGGGGCCCTACCCGGGCTACACCTTC	CASSRQGPYPGYTF
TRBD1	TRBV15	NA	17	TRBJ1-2	TGTGCCACCAGTTTTGTAAAGGGACAGGTGGTTAACTATGGCTACACCTTC	CATSFVKGQVVNYGYTF
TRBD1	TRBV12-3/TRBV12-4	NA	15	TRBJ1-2	TGTGCCAGCAGACGGGACAGTGAGAGGCTAGGTGGCTACACCTTC	CASRRDSERLGGYTF
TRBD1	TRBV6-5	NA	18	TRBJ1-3	TGTGCCAGCAGTTCCGGGACAGGGAATAGACACTCTGGAAACACCATATATTTT	CASSSGTGNRHSGNTIYF
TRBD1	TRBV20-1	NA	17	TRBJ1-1	TGCAGTGCTAGACTTACGATCCCGGGACAGGGGAACACTGAAGCTTTCTTT	CSARLTIPGQGNTEAFF
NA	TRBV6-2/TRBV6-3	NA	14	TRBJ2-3	TGTGCCAGCAGTTATGCCCAAAGATTGTCTACGCAGTATTTT	CASSYAQRLSTQYF
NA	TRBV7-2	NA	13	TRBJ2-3	TGTGCCAGCAGCCTCTTAGTAGACGATACGCAGTATTTT	CASSLLVDDTQYF
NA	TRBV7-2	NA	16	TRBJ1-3	TGTGCCAGCAGCTTAGCGCGGAGGATTACTGGAAACACCATATATTTT	CASSLARRITGNTIYF
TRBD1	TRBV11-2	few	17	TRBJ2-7	TGTGCCAGCAGCCGCACCGGGACAGGGGCCCCTAGGGGGGAGCAGTACTTC	CASSRTGTGAPRGEQYF
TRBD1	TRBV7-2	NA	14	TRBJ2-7	TGTGCCAGCAGCCCGGACAGGCTACCCCACGAGCAGTACTTC	CASSPDRLPHEQYF
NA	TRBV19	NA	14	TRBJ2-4	TGTGCCAGTAGTATTGAACTAGCCTCAAACATTCAGTACTTC	CASSIELASNIQYF
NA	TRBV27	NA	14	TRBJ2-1	TGTGCCAGCGGCAGCCACCTCTCCTACAATGAGCAGTTCTTC	CASGSHLSYNEQFF
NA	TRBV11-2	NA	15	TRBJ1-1	TGTGCCAGCAGGCTCCAACAGATTCCGAACACTGAAGCTTTCTTT	CASRLQQIPNTEAFF